Shown below are 5 T cell receptor beta chains from a single sample sequenced in a study of blood T cells in healthy people across ages. Combining a sample-barcoded 5' primer with a J-beta primer mix, a second PCR ran for about 7 to 11 cycles. MiXCR was run by TCRdb on the 5' RACE reads, yielding one entry per CDR3 protein. The data show hundreds of thousands of distinct CDR3 sequences, with 60% to 80% seen just once and roughly a quarter held by the top ten. The sample comprised blood. Receptor source: a man aged 25-40 years in good health.

This clonotype occurred once. As DNA, the CDR3 is TGCAGCGCTGGAGACAGGGACAATGAGCAGTTCTTC. Amino acids: CSAGDRDNEQFF. The chain employs TRBV29-1 and TRBJ2-1, with 7 bases fitting TRBD1. In germline, CDR1 is SQVTM, CDR2 ANQGSEA. The V segment lost 7 bases and the J segment 5 bases; nucleotides outside the gene matches: 5. The CDR3 consists of 12 residues.

This clonotype has more than one count but fewer than ten. CDR3 sequence reads: CASSYSALSYEQYF. In DNA, the CDR3 is TGTGCCAGCAGTTACTCTGCATTGAGTTACGAGCAGTACTTC. V usage is TRBV6-5 and J usage is TRBJ2-7, with D hard to call. This CDR3 spans 14 amino acids. CDR1 is MNHEY and CDR2 is SVGAGI in the germline V gene. Trimming pared 0 bases from V and 4 bases from J, leaving 10 bases between.

The rearrangement uses TRBV18 and TRBJ2-1; 9 nucleotides agree with TRBD1. V gave up 2 bases and J gave up 10 bases; unmatched junction bases: 9. CDR1 and CDR2 (germline): KGHSH, LQKENI. This CDR3 has 15 residues. CDR3 sequence (DNA): TGTGCCAGCTCACCAAGGGACAGGGCTTCGGGAGAGCAGTTCTTC. As protein: CASSPRDRASGEQFF.

The V call is TRBV3-1, the J call TRBJ2-7; 8 bases align to TRBD1. V lost 4 bases to trimming and J lost 5 bases; unmatched junction nucleotides: 7. From germline, CDR1 is LGHDT and CDR2 YNNKEL (reference sequence). This CDR3 spans 14 amino acids. The CDR3: CASSLRDRYHEQYF. The CDR3 DNA sequence: TGTGCCAGCAGCCTCCGGGACAGGTACCACGAGCAGTACTTC.

This clonotype was found once. The gene calls are TRBV19 and TRBJ2-4; TRBD1 aligns across 11 bases. J was trimmed by 13 bases and V by 3 bases; bases with no gene match: 2. There are 12 residues in the CDR3. The germline CDR1 and CDR2 sequences are LNHDA and SQIVND (reference sequence). CDR3 in amino acids: CASSMGQGEQYF. The CDR3 DNA sequence: TGTGCCAGTAGTATGGGACAGGGGGAGCAGTACTTC.